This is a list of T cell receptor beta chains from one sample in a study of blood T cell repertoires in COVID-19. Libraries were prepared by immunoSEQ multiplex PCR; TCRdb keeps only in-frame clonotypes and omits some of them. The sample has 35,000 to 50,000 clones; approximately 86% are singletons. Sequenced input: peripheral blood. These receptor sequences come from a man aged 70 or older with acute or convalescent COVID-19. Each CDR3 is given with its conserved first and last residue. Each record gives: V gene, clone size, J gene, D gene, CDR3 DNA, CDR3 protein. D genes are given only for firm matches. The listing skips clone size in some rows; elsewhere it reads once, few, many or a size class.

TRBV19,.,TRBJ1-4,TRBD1,TGTGCCAGTAGCTCGACGAGGGGCAGGGGGGATGAAAAACTGTTTTTT,CASSSTRGRGDEKLFF
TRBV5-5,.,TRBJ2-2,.,TGTGCCAGCAGCTTTAGTGGACAAACCGGGGAGCTGTTTTTT,CASSFSGQTGELFF
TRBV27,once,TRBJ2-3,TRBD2,TGTGCCAGCAGTTTTCTAGCGGAAAGCACAGATACGCAGTATTTT,CASSFLAESTDTQYF
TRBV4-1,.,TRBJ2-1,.,TGCGCCAGCAGCCAAGGTATCAGGGTGGGGAATGAGCAGTTCTTC,CASSQGIRVGNEQFF
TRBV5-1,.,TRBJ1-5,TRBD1,TGCGCCAGCAGCCCCGGACAGGGGGGTCAGCCCCAGCATTTT,CASSPGQGGQPQHF
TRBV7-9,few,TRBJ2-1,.,TGTGCCAGCAGCTTAGACCAGACAGCCCAGTTCTTC,CASSLDQTAQFF
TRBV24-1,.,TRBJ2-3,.,TGTGCCACCAGTGATTGGCCCAGCACAGATACGCAGTATTTT,CATSDWPSTDTQYF
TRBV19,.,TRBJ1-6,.,TGTGCCAGTAGCCAGATATGGGGGGGCGCTCCCACCGGAGATAATTCACCCCTCCACTTT,CASSQIWGGAPTGDNSPLHF
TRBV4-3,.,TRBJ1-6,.,TGCGCCAGCAGCCCCCAACCCTCTGAGTCACCCCTCCACTTT,CASSPQPSESPLHF
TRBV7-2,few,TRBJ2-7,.,TGTGCCAGCAGCTTCTTTGCGGCCAACTACGAGCAGTACTTC,CASSFFAANYEQYF
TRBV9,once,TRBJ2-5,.,TGTGCCAGCAGCGTAGACGGGCAGGGGGAGGCCCAGTACTTC,CASSVDGQGEAQYF
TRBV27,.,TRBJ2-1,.,TGTGCCAGCACCCTGGGCTCCTCAGGGGAGCAGTTCTTC,CASTLGSSGEQFF
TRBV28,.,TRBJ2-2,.,TGTGCCAGCAGTCCACCAATTGGACAGCTGAACACCGGGGAGCTGTTTTTT,CASSPPIGQLNTGELFF
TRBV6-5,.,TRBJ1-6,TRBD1,TGTGCCACCTGGGGACAGATTAATTCACCCCTCCACTTT,CATWGQINSPLHF
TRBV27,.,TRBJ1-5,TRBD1,TGTGCCAGCAGCTTTACAGGGGATAGCAATCAGCCCCAGCATTTT,CASSFTGDSNQPQHF
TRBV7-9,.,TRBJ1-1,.,TGTGCCAGCAGCCAAGGGACGGGGGACACTGAAGCTTTCTTT,CASSQGTGDTEAFF
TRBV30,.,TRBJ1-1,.,TGTGCCTGGAGTGTCGGGAAAGCAGGCACTGAAGCTTTCTTT,CAWSVGKAGTEAFF
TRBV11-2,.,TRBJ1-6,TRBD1,TGTGCCAGCAGCCCACGGACAGGGTCAAATTCACCCCTCCACTTT,CASSPRTGSNSPLHF
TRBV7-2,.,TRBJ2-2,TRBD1,TGTGCCAGCAGCTCGCAGGGGGCCGGGGAGCTGTTTTTT,CASSSQGAGELFF
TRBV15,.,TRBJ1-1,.,TGTGCCACCAGCTTCAGTCGGAACACTGAAGCTTTCTTT,CATSFSRNTEAFF
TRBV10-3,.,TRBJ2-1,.,TGTGCCATCAGTGCAGGGCTGGGGGAGGGGGATAACAATGAGCAGTTCTTC,CAISAGLGEGDNNEQFF
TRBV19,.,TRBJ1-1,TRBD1,TGTGCCAGTAGTCAAACAGGGGGCAACACTGAAGCTTTCTTT,CASSQTGGNTEAFF
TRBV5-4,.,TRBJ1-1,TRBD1,TGTGCCAGCAGGAACCCGGGACAGGGTGGGAACACTGAAGCTTTCTTT,CASRNPGQGGNTEAFF
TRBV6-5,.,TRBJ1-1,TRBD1,TGTGCCAGCAGTTACTCGATTACAGGGGGACGCACTGAAGCTTTCTTT,CASSYSITGGRTEAFF
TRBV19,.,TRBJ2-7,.,TGTGCCAGTAGTATAGGTCGACTTTACGAGCAGTACTTC,CASSIGRLYEQYF
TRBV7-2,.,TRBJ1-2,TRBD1,TGTGCCACGAACGGGGACAGGGGCCGAGATGGCTACACCTTC,CATNGDRGRDGYTF
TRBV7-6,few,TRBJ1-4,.,TGTGCCAGCAGCCGGGGGGGGGCCAGACGAGTTGCAACTAATGAAAAACTGTTTTTT,CASSRGGARRVATNEKLFF
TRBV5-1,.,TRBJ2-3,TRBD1,TGCGCCAGCAGCTTGGTCACGGGACAGGGGATTTCGGATACGCAGTATTTT,CASSLVTGQGISDTQYF
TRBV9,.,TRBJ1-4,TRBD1,TGTGCCAGCAGCCCCCTGACAGGGGGAAATGAAAAACTGTTTTTT,CASSPLTGGNEKLFF
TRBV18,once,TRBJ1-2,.,TGTGCCAGCTCACAGGAAACTAGGGGCTACACCTTC,CASSQETRGYTF
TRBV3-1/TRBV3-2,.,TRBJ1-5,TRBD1,TGTGCCAGCAGCCAAGGAGGGGGCGTTCAGCCCCAGCATTTT,CASSQGGGVQPQHF
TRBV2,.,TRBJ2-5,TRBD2,TGTGCCAGCAGCCTAAACCTAGCGGGGGCCTCCGTCCTCAAAGAGACCCAGTACTTC,CASSLNLAGASVLKETQYF
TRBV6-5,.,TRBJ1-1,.,TGTGCCAGCATGAGATACACTGAAGCTTTCTTT,CASMRYTEAFF
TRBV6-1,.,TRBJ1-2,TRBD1,TGTGCCAGCAGTGAAGGGGGGACAGCAGATGACTATGGCTACACCTTC,CASSEGGTADDYGYTF
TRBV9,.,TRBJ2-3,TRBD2,TGTGCCAGCAGTAGCGGGGGGTTAAGCACAGATACGCAGTATTTT,CASSSGGLSTDTQYF
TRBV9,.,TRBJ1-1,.,TGTGCCAGCAGCGTTCAGGCGATCAACACTGAAGCTTTCTTT,CASSVQAINTEAFF
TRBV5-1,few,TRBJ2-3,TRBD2,TGCGCCAGCAGCTCTAGCGGGGGAGGCCTAGATACGCAGTATTTT,CASSSSGGGLDTQYF
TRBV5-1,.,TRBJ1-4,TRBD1,TGCGCCAGCCACGAAAGGACAGGCAATGAAAAACTGTTTTTT,CASHERTGNEKLFF
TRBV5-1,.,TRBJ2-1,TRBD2,TGCGCCAGCAGCTCCCACCTGCCCGGACTAGCGGGTTGGAATGAGCAGTTCTTC,CASSSHLPGLAGWNEQFF
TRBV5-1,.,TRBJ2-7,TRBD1,TGCGCCAGCAGCTTGAGGTCCCCCGGACAGGGAGTGAGCTACGAGCAGTACTTC,CASSLRSPGQGVSYEQYF
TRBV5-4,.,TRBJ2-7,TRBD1,TGTGCCAGCAGCTCCGGGACAGGGGCCCTACCTTCCTACGAGCAGTACTTC,CASSSGTGALPSYEQYF
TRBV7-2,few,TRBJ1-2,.,TGTGCCAGCAGCGTGACGACAGGACCCTATGGCTACACCTTC,CASSVTTGPYGYTF